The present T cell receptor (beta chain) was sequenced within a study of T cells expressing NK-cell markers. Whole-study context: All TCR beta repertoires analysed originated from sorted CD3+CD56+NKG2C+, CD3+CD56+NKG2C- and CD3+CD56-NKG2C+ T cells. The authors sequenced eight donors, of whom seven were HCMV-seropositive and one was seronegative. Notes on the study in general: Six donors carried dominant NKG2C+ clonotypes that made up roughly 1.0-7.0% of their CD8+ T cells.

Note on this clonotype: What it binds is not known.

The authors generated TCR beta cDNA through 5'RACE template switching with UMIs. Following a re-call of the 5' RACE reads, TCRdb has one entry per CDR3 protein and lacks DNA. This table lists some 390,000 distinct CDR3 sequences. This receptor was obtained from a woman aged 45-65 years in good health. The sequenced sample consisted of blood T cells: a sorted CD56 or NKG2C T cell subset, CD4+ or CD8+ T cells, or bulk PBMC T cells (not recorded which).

The CDR3 loop is CASPPRNEQFF. The chain couples TRBV28 to TRBJ2-1; TCRdb's D gene call, TRBD2, goes unchecked for lack of DNA. The V gene's germline CDR1 is MDHEN and CDR2 SYDVKM. The CDR3 totals 11 residues. Full variable domain (missing parts from reference TRBV28 and TRBJ2-1): DVKVTQSSRYLVKRTGEKVFLECVQDMDHENMFWYRQDPGLGLRLIYFSYDVKMKEKGDIPEGYSVSREKKERFSLILESASTNQTSMYLCASPPRNEQFFGPGTRLTVL.